Below are 28 T cell receptor beta chains sequenced from a single sample in a study of T cells in Graves' hyperthyroidism and ophthalmopathy. From RNA transcripts, TCR beta CDR3 regions were amplified. An initial round of RT-PCR targeting the TCR CDR3 relied on the HTBI primer set. TCRdb reprocessed the multiplex PCR reads with MiXCR, giving one entry per CDR3 protein. The sample holds nearly 600,000 distinct CDR3 sequences, over 12% seen once. Source material: blood. Receptors were obtained from a woman aged 18 to 35 with Graves' ophthalmopathy.

This clonotype was detected ten times or more. CDR3 protein: CASSQAGTGSGELFF. The CDR3 DNA follows: TGTGCCAGCAGCCAAGCCGGGACAGGCTCCGGGGAGCTGTTTTTT. V usage is TRBV3-1 and J usage is TRBJ2-2; TRBD1 matches at 8 bases. Trimming removed 1 base from V and 6 bases from J; junction bases left unmatched: 4. The CDR3 extends over 15 amino acids. Germline V lookup: CDR1 LGHDT, CDR2 YNNKEL (reference sequence). Based on the CDR3 plus reference TRBV3-1 and TRBJ2-2, the full variable domain is DTAVSQTPKYLVTQMGNDKSIKCEQNLGHDTMYWYKQDSKKFLKIMFSYNNKELIINETVPNRFSPKSPDKAHLNLHINSLELGDSAVYFCASSQAGTGSGELFFGEGSRLTVL.

J is TRBJ2-5 and V is TRBV3-1; D might be TRBD2 (5 bases). This CDR3 contains 17 residues. Trimming shortened V by 3 bases and J by 5 bases, and 22 bases separated the two germline ends. From germline, CDR1 is LGHDT and CDR2 YNNKEL (reference sequence). The CDR3 bases are TGTGCCAGCAGCCAGATGATAAGAAGAGAGCGCGGGGAGACCCAGTACTTC. This codes for CASSQMIRRERGETQYF.

The V gene is TRBV7-9, the J gene TRBJ2-1; tentatively, D is TRBD1 (5 bases). The ends were cut back, 2 bases at V and 2 bases at J, with 19 bases in the middle. The CDR3 sequence is 18 residues long. The germline CDR1 and CDR2 sequences are SEHNR and FQNEAQ (reference sequence). The CDR3 spells CASSLPNDSPNAYNEQFF. The CDR3 nucleotides read TGTGCCAGCAGCTTACCGAATGACAGTCCGAACGCCTACAATGAGCAGTTCTTC.

The table lists this clonotype with many counts. V and J are TRBV13 and TRBJ2-7; a possible D gene is TRBD2 (6 bases). V dropped 5 bases and J dropped 4 bases, with 15 bases sitting between them. The CDR3 spans 14 residues. Germline CDR1 is PRHDT and CDR2 is FYEKMQ (reference sequence). CDR3 sequence reads: CASSGGTEGYEQYF. As DNA, the CDR3 is TGTGCCAGCAGCGGAGGGACGGAGGGGTACGAGCAGTACTTC.

The J gene is TRBJ1-1, the V gene TRBV19; D gene uncertain. V dropped 4 bases and J dropped 5 bases, with 8 bases sitting between them. This CDR3 is 12 amino acids long. Germline V gene sequence: CDR1 LNHDA, CDR2 SQIVND (reference sequence). The CDR3 sequence is CASSTYGTEAFF. The CDR3 coding sequence is TGTGCCAGTAGTACCTACGGGACTGAAGCTTTCTTT.

This clonotype was picked up many times. This rearrangement joins TRBV19 to TRBJ1-1; D possibly corresponds to TRBD1 (6 bases). Per the germline V gene, CDR1 is LNHDA and CDR2 is SQIVND (reference sequence). V was pared by 5 bases and J by 1 base, with 14 bases between. The CDR3 extends over 15 amino acids. CDR3 coding DNA: TGTGCCAGTAGTCTCGACAGGCGGGGGAACACTGAAGCTTTCTTT. It yields the protein CASSLDRRGNTEAFF. The full variable domain, in which reference TRBV19 and TRBJ1-1 provide the parts outside the CDR3, is DGGITQSPKYLFRKEGQNVTLSCEQNLNHDAMYWYRQDPGQGLRLIYYSQIVNDFQKGDIAEGYSVSREKKESFPLTVTSAQKNPTAFYLCASSLDRRGNTEAFFGQGTRLTVV.

This clonotype came up many times. V gene TRBV2 combines with J gene TRBJ1-5, with TRBD1 as a possible D gene (5 bases). Per germline, CDR1 SNHLY and CDR2 FYNNEI. The CDR3 is 13 residues long. The ends were cut back, 6 bases at V and 4 bases at J, with 10 bases in the middle. CDR3 loop: CASSFGQNQPQHF. Written as DNA, the CDR3 is TGTGCCAGCAGCTTTGGACAAAATCAGCCCCAGCATTTT.

At least ten counts were recorded for this clonotype. The chain couples TRBV6-2 or TRBV6-3 to TRBJ1-1; 8 bases map to TRBD1. Losses at the gene ends were 5 bases for V and 1 base for J; bases not matched to a gene: 6. The CDR3 covers 15 residues. Germline CDR1 reads MNHEY; CDR2 reads SVGEGT. The CDR3: CASSPDRGSNTEAFF. CDR3 DNA sequence: TGTGCCAGCAGTCCAGACAGGGGTTCGAACACTGAAGCTTTCTTT.

This clonotype was observed many times. The chain is built from TRBV6-1 and TRBJ1-2; 12 nucleotides line up with TRBD1. CDR3 length: 17 residues. J was trimmed by 7 bases and V by 5 bases; bases with no gene match: 14. CDR1 MNHNS and CDR2 SASEGT come from the germline V gene. The CDR3 region is CASSYGSGQGALGGYTF. CDR3 in DNA: TGTGCCAGCAGTTACGGATCGGGACAGGGGGCTCTCGGTGGCTACACCTTC.

A word on this clonotype: It may be a read error: a sequence one base away is much more abundant. The genes are TRBV11-2 and TRBJ2-1; TRBD2 is a possible D gene (6 bases). The CDR3 sequence is 15 residues long. V lost 1 base and J 6 bases, leaving 13 bases between the germline ends. Germline loops: CDR1 SGHAT, CDR2 FQNNGV. As DNA, the CDR3 is TGTGCCAGCAGCTTAGCCCTCAGGGACTGCAATGAGCAGTTCTTC. It encodes CASSLALRDCNEQFF.

This clonotype was seen repeatedly, ten times or more. The rearrangement links TRBV7-2 to TRBJ2-7; no firm D call. V shed 1 base and J shed 2 bases, with 15 bases lying between them. The V gene's germline CDR1 is SGHTA and CDR2 FQGNSA. The CDR3 runs to 16 residues. The CDR3 region has the DNA TGTGCCAGCAGCTTAGGTCCCGGCCCGAACGCCTACGAGCAGTACTTC. This sequence encodes CASSLGPGPNAYEQYF.

The chain combines TRBV5-6 with TRBJ1-6; TRBD1 aligns across 9 bases. There are 15 residues in the CDR3. V was pared by 4 bases and J by 9 bases, with 8 bases of the junction left unmatched. CDR1 and CDR2 (germline): SGHDT, YYEEEE. The CDR3 nucleotides read TGTGCCAGCAGCCGATTCCGGGACAGGGTTTCACCCCTCCACTTT. Residues: CASSRFRDRVSPLHF.

J is TRBJ2-2 and V is TRBV28, with 7 nucleotides matching TRBD2. V lost 4 bases and J lost 4; bases outside the gene matches: 9. CDR1 MDHEN and CDR2 SYDVKM come from the germline V gene. This CDR3 spans 16 amino acids. CDR3 in DNA: TGTGCCAGCAGTTCCCGGGCTAGCGGAGGCACCGGGGAGCTGTTTTTT. It yields the protein CASSSRASGGTGELFF.

This clonotype was counted only a few times. The chain has TRBV6-5 and TRBJ2-1; D is unresolved. This CDR3 is built from 13 residues. Germline loops: CDR1 MNHEY, CDR2 SVGAGI. Trimming shortened V by 2 bases and J by 10 bases, and 12 bases separated the two germline ends. In nucleotides, the CDR3 is TGTGCCAGCAGTTACCTACGTGGCGGAGAGCAGTTCTTC. Translated: CASSYLRGGEQFF.

The chain carries TRBV7-8 and TRBJ2-7, with 8 bases matching TRBD2. This CDR3 comprises 14 residues. The germline CDR1 and CDR2 sequences are SGHVS and FQNEAQ. The V and J ends lost 3 bases and 2 bases, in that order; junction bases with no gene match: 3. This CDR3 is CASSFPGLAYEQYF. In DNA form, the CDR3 reads TGTGCCAGCAGCTTTCCGGGACTAGCCTACGAGCAGTACTTC.

The chain links TRBV2 to TRBJ2-5; a possible D gene is TRBD1 (6 bases). The CDR3 contains 15 residues. In germline, CDR1 is SNHLY, CDR2 FYNNEI. V dropped 4 bases and J dropped 4 bases, with 16 bases sitting between them. CDR3: CASSARDKASETQYF. The CDR3 nucleotides read TGTGCCAGCAGTGCACGGGACAAGGCTTCAGAGACCCAGTACTTC.

There are many counts of this clonotype. The V and J genes are TRBV30 and TRBJ1-4, with D maybe TRBD1 (5 bases). The V end was cut by 3 bases, the J end by 4 bases, with 9 bases between. Germline CDR1 reads GTSNPN; CDR2 reads SVGIG (reference sequence). The CDR3 runs to 13 residues. CDR3 loop: CAWRGGGNEKLFF. The CDR3 DNA reads as TGTGCCTGGAGGGGCGGGGGTAATGAAAAACTGTTTTTT.

The chain's CDR3 is CASSYRGVYEQYF. In DNA form, the CDR3 reads TGTGCCAGCAGTTATAGGGGGGTTTACGAGCAGTACTTC. The chain employs TRBV6-2 or TRBV6-3 and TRBJ2-7; D assignment may be TRBD1 or TRBD2 (6 bases each). Germline V CDR1 and CDR2: MNHEY, SVGEGT. CDR3 length: 13 amino acids. The ends were cut back, 3 bases at V and 4 bases at J, with 10 bases in the middle.

This clonotype was observed many times. CDR3: CASSLVATSRTPSDTQYF. The CDR3 DNA is TGCGCCAGCAGCTTGGTTGCGACTAGCCGAACTCCCTCCGATACGCAGTATTTT. This chain joins TRBV5-1 and TRBJ2-3; TRBD2 matches 7 bases. The CDR3 has 18 amino acids. Germline values: CDR1 SGHRS, CDR2 YFSETQ. The trim removed 0 bases at V and 6 bases at J, leaving 16 bases unmatched.

This clonotype was observed a handful of times. The chain combines TRBV5-8 with TRBJ1-2, with 11 bases aligning to TRBD1. CDR3 length: 16 residues. Looked up from germline, CDR1 is SGHTS and CDR2 is YDEGEE. Trimming removed 4 bases from V and 6 bases from J; junction bases left unmatched: 11. The CDR3 DNA sequence: TGTGCCAGCAGCCTCCCGGGACAGGGGGTAGGAAATGGCTACACCTTC. Residues: CASSLPGQGVGNGYTF.

The table lists this clonotype with many counts. J is TRBJ1-5 and V is TRBV7-9; 8 bases fit TRBD1. Germline CDR1 is SEHNR and CDR2 is FQNEAQ (reference sequence). V lost 6 bases to trimming and J lost 6 bases; unmatched junction nucleotides: 7. The CDR3 has 14 amino acids. CDR3 loop: CASSQTGGPQPQHF. DNA of the CDR3: TGTGCCAGCAGTCAAACAGGGGGGCCTCAGCCCCAGCATTTT.

This chain connects TRBV19 to TRBJ2-1; maybe TRBD2 (5 bases). Per germline, CDR1 LNHDA and CDR2 SQIVND (reference sequence). The V and J ends lost 8 bases and 9 bases respectively, with 17 bases between them. The CDR3 covers 13 residues. Here the CDR3 DNA reads TGTGCCAGTCGGTGGGAGCAAGTGGGTGAGCAGTTCTTC. Its translation is CASRWEQVGEQFF.

This clonotype was detected a few times. The V call is TRBV19, the J call TRBJ2-1, with a possible D match to TRBD1 (5 bases). CDR1 LNHDA and CDR2 SQIVND come from the germline V gene (reference sequence). Trimming stripped 10 bases from V and 12 bases from J, with 16 bases between. The CDR3 has 11 residues. CDR3 sequence: CATRAGIAQFF. The CDR3 coding sequence is TGTGCCACCCGCGCAGGGATTGCGCAGTTCTTC.

V is TRBV7-9 and J is TRBJ1-1; D is undetermined. The CDR3 is 12 amino acids. Trimming shortened V by 5 bases and J by 6 bases, and 10 bases separated the two germline ends. From germline, CDR1 is SEHNR and CDR2 FQNEAQ (reference sequence). The CDR3, as DNA: TGTGCCAGCAGCCCCAATGTTTCTGAAGCTTTCTTT. It is translated as CASSPNVSEAFF.

The rearrangement uses TRBV6-2 or TRBV6-3 and TRBJ2-7; 8 nucleotides line up with TRBD2. V gave up 6 bases and J gave up 6 bases; unmatched junction bases: 13. Germline V gene sequence: CDR1 MNHEY, CDR2 SVGEGT. This CDR3 is built from 15 residues. CDR3 region: CASSPGTRWEFEQYF. CDR3 DNA: TGTGCCAGCAGCCCCGGGACTAGGTGGGAGTTCGAGCAGTACTTC.

In this sample, this clonotype turned up many times. The chain links TRBV7-8 to TRBJ1-1; D is perhaps TRBD1 (6 bases). Trimming removed 1 base from V and 3 bases from J, with 18 bases in between. The CDR3 contains 17 residues. The germline CDR1 and CDR2 sequences are SGHVS and FQNEAQ. This CDR3 is CASSLVGGQGWDTEAFF. The DNA of the CDR3 is TGTGCCAGCAGCTTAGTGGGGGGGCAGGGCTGGGACACTGAAGCTTTCTTT.

At least ten counts were recorded for this clonotype. The J gene is TRBJ1-1, the V gene TRBV7-9; TRBD1 matches at 8 bases. Losses at the gene ends were 1 base for V and 1 base for J; bases not matched to a gene: 5. Germline V lookup: CDR1 SEHNR, CDR2 FQNEAQ (reference sequence). The CDR3 contains 16 residues. The CDR3 here is CASSLEQGVPNTEAFF. CDR3 nucleotide sequence: TGTGCCAGCAGCTTAGAACAGGGGGTCCCGAACACTGAAGCTTTCTTT.

This sequence joins TRBV27 and TRBJ1-5, with unresolved D. Germline loops: CDR1 MNHEY, CDR2 SMNVEV (reference sequence). The CDR3 has 12 residues. V was pared by 5 bases and J by 4 bases, with 6 bases between. The CDR3 sequence: CASSEYNQPQHF. CDR3 coding DNA: TGTGCCAGCAGTGAGTATAATCAGCCCCAGCATTTT.